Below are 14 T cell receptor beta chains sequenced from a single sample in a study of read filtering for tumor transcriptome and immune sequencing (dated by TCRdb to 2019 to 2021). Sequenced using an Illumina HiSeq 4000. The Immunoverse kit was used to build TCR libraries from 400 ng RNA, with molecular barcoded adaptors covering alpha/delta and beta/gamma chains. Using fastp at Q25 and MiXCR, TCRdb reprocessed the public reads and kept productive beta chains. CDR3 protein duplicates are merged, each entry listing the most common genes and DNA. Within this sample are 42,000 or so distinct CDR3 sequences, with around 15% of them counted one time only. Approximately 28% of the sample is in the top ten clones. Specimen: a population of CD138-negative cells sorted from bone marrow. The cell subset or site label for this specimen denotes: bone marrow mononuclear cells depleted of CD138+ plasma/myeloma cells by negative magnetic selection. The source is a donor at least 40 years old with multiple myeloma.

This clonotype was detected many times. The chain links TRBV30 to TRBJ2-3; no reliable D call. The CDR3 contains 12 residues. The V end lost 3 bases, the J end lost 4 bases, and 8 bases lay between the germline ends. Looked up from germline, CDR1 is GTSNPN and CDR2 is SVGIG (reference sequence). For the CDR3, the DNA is TGTGCCTGGAGCGAAAGAGCAGATACGCAGTATTTT. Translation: CAWSERADTQYF.

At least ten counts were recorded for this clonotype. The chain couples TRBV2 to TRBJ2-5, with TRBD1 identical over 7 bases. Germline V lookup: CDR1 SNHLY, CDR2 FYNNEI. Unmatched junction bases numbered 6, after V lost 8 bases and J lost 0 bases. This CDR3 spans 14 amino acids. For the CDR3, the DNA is TGTGCCAGCCGGGGACAGACGTACCAAGAGACCCAGTACTTC. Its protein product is CASRGQTYQETQYF.

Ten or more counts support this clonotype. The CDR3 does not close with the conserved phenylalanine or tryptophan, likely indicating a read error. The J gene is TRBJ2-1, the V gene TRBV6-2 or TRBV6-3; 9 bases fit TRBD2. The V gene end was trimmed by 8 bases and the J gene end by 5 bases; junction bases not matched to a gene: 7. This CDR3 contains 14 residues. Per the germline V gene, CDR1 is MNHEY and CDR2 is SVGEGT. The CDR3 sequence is CASRSGTSHNEQFS. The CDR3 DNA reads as TGTGCCAGCCGATCCGGGACTAGCCACAATGAGCAGTTCTCC.

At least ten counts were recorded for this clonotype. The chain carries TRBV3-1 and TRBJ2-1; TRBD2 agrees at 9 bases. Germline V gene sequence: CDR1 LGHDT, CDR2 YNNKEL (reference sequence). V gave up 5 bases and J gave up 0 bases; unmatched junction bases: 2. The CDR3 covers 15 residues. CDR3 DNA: TGTGCCAGCAGCGTTAGCGGGAGCTCCTACAATGAGCAGTTCTTC. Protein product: CASSVSGSSYNEQFF.

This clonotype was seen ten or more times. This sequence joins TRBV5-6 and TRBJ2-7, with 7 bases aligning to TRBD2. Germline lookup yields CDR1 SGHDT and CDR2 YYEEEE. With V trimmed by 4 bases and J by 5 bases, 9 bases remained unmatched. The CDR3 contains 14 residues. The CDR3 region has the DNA TGTGCCAGCAGCCCCGGGCTAGCGGCCAACGAGCAGTACTTC. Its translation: CASSPGLAANEQYF.

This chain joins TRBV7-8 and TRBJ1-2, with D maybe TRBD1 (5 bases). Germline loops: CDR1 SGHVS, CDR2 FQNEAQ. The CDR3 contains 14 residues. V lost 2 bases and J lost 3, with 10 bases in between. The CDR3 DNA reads TGTGCCAGCAGCTTACAGGGTTCGCACTATGGCTACACCTTC. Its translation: CASSLQGSHYGYTF.

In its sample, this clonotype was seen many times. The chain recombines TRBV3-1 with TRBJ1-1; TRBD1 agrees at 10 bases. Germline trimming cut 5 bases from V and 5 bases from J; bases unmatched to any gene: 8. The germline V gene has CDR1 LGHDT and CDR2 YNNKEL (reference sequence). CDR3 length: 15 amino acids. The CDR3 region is CASSTRTGGRTEAFF. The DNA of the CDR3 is TGTGCCAGCAGCACCAGGACAGGGGGTCGGACTGAAGCTTTCTTT. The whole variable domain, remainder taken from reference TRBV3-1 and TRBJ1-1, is DTAVSQTPKYLVTQMGNDKSIKCEQNLGHDTMYWYKQDSKKFLKIMFSYNNKELIINETVPNRFSPKSPDKAHLNLHINSLELGDSAVYFCASSTRTGGRTEAFFGQGTRLTVV.

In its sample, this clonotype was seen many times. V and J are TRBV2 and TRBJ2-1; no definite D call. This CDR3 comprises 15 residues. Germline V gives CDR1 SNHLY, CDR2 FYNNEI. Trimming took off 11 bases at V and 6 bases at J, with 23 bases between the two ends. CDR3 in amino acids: CAGCYYDPTVNEQFF. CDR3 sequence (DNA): TGTGCCGGCTGCTACTATGACCCTACGGTCAATGAGCAGTTCTTC.

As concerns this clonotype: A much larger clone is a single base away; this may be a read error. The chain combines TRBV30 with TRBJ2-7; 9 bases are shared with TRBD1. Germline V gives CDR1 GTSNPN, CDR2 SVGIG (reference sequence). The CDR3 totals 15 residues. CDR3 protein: CAWSTPGQGIYEQCF. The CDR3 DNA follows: TGTGCCTGGAGTACCCCGGGACAGGGAATCTACGAGCAGTGCTTC.

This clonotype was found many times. CDR3 loop: CASSKSGTSTDTQYF. The DNA for the CDR3 is TGTGCCAGCAGCAAAAGCGGAACTAGCACAGATACGCAGTATTTT. The chain joins TRBV7-2 to TRBJ2-3; a possible D gene is TRBD2 (5 bases). Per germline, CDR1 SGHTA and CDR2 FQGNSA. V gave up 5 bases and J gave up 0 bases, with 12 bases separating them. The CDR3 runs 15 residues.

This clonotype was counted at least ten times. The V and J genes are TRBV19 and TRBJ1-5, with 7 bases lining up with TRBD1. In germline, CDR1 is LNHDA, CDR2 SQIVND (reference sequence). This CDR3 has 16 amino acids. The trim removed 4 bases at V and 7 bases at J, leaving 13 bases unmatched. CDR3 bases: TGTGCCAGTAGTACTTGGCCGACAGGGCGGGAACAGCCCCAGCATTTT. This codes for CASSTWPTGREQPQHF.

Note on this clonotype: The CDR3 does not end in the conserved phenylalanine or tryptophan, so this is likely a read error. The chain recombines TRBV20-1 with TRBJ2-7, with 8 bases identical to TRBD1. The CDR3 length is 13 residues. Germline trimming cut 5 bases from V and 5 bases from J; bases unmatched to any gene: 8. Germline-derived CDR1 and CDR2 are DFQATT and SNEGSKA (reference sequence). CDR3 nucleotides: TGCAGTGCTCAGCAGGGGGCCTTGGACGAGCAGTACCCC. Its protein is CSAQQGALDEQYP.

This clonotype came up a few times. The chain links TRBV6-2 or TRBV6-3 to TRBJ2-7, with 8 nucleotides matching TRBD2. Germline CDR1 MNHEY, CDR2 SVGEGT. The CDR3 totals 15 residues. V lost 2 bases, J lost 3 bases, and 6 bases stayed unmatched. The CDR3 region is CASSYVGRAHYEQYF. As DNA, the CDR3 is TGTGCCAGCAGTTACGTCGGGAGGGCCCACTACGAGCAGTACTTC.

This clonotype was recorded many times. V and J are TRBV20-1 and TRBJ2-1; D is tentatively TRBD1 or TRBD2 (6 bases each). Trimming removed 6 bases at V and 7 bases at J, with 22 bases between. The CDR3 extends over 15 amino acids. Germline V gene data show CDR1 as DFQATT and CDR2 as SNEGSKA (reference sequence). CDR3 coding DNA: TGCAGTGCAGCCCGGGGGCTTACCTACATTAATGAGCAGTTCTTC. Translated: CSAARGLTYINEQFF.